The entry below gives a single TCR beta chain sequence along with its context. The entry originates in a study of T cell changes during pregnancy in multiple sclerosis. Generated by immunoSEQ multiplex PCR, the TCRdb table keeps only in-frame clones and is missing some. The sample lists 56,000 or so clones; roughly nine tenths were seen once. Between the trimmed V and J ends, which lost 6 bases and 8 bases, there was a span of 19 bases. This CDR3 contains 14 residues. CDR1 SNHLY and CDR2 FYNNEI come from the germline V gene. The rearrangement uses TRBV2 and TRBJ1-2; D might be TRBD1 (6 bases). The input for sequencing was CD4+ T cells from peripheral blood mononuclear cells, taken in the third trimester of pregnancy. The sequence was obtained from a female donor with multiple sclerosis, enrolled in a pregnancy study. CDR3 nucleotides: TGTGCCAGCAGGAACTGGGGGCGTGAGTTAGGCTACACCTTC. It translates to CASRNWGRELGYTF.